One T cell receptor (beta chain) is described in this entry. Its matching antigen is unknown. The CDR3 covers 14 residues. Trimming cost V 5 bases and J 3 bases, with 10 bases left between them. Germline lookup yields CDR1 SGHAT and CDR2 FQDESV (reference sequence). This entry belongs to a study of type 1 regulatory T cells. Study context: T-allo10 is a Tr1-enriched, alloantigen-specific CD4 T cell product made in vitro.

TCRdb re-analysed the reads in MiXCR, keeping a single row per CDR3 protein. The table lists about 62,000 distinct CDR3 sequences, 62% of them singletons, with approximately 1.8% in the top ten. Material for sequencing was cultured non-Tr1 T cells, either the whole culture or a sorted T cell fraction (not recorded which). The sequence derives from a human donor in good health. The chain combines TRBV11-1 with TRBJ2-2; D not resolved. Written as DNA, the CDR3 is TGTGCCAGCAGCCCCCCTAGTGACACCGGGGAGCTGTTTTTT. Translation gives CASSPPSDTGELFF.